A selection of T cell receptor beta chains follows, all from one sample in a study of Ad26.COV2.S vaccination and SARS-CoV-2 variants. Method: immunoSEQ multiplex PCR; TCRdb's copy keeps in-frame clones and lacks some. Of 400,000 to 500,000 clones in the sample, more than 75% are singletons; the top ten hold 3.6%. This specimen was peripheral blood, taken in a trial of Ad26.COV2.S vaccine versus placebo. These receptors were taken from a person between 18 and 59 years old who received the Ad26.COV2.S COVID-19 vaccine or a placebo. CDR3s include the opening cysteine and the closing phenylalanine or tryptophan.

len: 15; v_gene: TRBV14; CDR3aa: CASSQGVGKTYEQYF
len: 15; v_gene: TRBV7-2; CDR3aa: CASSLVSEWRETQYF
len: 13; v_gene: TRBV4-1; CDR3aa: CASRAVLKPEAFF
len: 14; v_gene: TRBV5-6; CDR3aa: CASSLTVSGNTIYF
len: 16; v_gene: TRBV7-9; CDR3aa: CASSLVGQGAPGGYTF
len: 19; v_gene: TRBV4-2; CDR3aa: CASSQTGTSGGALTDTQYF
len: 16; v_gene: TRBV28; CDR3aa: CASSYSGTTNTGELFF
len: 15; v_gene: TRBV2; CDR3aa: CASSVSGGAHYGYTF
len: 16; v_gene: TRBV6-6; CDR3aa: CASSYRLAGGHNEQFF
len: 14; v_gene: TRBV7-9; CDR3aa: CASSWTATNEKLFF
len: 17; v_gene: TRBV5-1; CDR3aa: CASSLAGQGNEEETQYF